The entry below describes one T cell receptor (beta chain). Its antigen is not identified. J lost 2 bases, V lost 3 bases, and 8 bases had no gene match. The length of the CDR3 is 16 residues. Germline-derived CDR1 and CDR2 are KGHSH and LQKENI. In the sorted-subset replicate PCRs, around 220 ng DNA, roughly 30,000 T cell genomes, was used. Assay: immunoSEQ multiplex PCR; the TCRdb copy retains only in-frame clones and omits some. The sample yields 2,500,000 or so clones, approximately 94% seen once. The donors, all of them Caucasian adults, lived in Nashville, Tennessee. CD4+ cell separation produced CD45RA+ naive and CD45RA-negative memory subsets. This sample is drawn from a study of shared clonotypes between healthy human individuals. Regarding the study as a whole: Naive subsets generally had larger estimated richness than memory subsets.

The clonotype comes from a man aged 18 to 29 in good health. Some clones in this sample may be carry-over from other donors' samples. The material sequenced was naive CD4+ T cells from PBMCs. Subset described: CD45RA+ positively selected. The V call is TRBV18, the J call TRBJ2-7, with 9 nucleotides matching TRBD2. The CDR3, as DNA: TGTGCCAGCTCACCGCGGCTAGCGGGAACCACCTACGAGCAGTACTTC. It is translated as CASSPRLAGTTYEQYF.